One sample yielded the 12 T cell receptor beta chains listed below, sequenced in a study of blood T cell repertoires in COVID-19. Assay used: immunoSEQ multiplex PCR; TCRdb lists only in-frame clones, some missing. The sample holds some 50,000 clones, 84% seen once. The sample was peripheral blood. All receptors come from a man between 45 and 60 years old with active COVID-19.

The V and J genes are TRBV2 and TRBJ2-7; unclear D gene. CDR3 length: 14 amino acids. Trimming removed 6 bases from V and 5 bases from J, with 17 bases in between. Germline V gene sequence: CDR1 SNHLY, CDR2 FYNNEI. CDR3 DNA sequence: TGTGCCAGCAGCGCAAAAACTTTTACGAACGAGCAGTACTTC. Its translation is CASSAKTFTNEQYF.

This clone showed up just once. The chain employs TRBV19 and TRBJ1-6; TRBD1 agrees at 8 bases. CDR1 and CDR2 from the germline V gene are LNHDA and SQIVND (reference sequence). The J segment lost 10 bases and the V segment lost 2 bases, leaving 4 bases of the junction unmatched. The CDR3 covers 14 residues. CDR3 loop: CASSIQGAGSPLHF. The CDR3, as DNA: TGTGCCAGTAGTATACAGGGGGCAGGATCACCCCTCCACTTT.

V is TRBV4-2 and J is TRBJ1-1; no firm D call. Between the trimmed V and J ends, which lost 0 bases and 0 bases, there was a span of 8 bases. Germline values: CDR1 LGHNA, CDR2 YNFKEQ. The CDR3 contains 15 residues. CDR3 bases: TGTGCCAGCAGCCAAGATCCCCTTATGAACACTGAAGCTTTCTTT. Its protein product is CASSQDPLMNTEAFF.

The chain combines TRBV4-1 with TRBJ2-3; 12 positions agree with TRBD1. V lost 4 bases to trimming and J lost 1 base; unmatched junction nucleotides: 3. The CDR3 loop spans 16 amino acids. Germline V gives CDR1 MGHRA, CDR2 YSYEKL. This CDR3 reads CASSPGTGGGTDTQYF. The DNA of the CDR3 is TGCGCCAGCAGCCCCGGGACAGGGGGCGGCACAGATACGCAGTATTTT.

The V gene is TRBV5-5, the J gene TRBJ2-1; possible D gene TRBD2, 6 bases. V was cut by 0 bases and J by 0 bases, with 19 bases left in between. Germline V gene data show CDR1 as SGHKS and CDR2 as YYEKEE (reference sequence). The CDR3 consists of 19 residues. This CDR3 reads CASSLEWLGGASSYNEQFF. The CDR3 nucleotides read TGTGCCAGCAGCTTGGAGTGGCTTGGCGGGGCTAGCTCCTACAATGAGCAGTTCTTC.

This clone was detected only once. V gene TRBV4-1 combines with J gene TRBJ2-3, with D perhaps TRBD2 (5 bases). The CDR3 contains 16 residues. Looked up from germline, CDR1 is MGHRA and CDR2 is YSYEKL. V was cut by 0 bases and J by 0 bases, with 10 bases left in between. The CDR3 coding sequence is TGCGCCAGCAGCCAAGAAGGACTCCCTAGCACAGATACGCAGTATTTT. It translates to CASSQEGLPSTDTQYF.

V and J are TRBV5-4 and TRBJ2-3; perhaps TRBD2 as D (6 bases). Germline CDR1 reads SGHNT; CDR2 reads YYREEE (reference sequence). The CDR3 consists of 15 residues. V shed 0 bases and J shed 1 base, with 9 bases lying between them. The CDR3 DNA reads TGTGCCAGCAGCTTGGGGTGGGGGGGCACAGATACGCAGTATTTT. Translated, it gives CASSLGWGGTDTQYF.

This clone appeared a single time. Here the CDR3 DNA reads TGTGCCAGCAGCTTGTGGCACAGCACAGATACGCAGTATTTT. It encodes CASSLWHSTDTQYF. The V gene is TRBV5-6, the J gene TRBJ2-3; D gene ambiguous. Germline CDR1 and CDR2: SGHDT and YYEEEE. Between the trimmed V and J ends, which lost 1 base and 0 bases, there was a span of 6 bases. CDR3 length equals 14 residues.

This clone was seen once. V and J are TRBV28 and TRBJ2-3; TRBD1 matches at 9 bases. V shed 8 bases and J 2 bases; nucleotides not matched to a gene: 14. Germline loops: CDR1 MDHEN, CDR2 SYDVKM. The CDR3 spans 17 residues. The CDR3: CASGTRRWTGATDTQYF. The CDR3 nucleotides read TGTGCCAGCGGGACGCGTCGATGGACAGGGGCCACAGATACGCAGTATTTT.

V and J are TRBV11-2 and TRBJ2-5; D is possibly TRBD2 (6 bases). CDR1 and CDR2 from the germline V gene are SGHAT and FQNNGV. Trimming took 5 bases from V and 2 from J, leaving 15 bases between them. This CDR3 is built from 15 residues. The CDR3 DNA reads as TGTGCCAGCAGCATATCCCCGGGACTGCAAGAGACCCAGTACTTC. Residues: CASSISPGLQETQYF.

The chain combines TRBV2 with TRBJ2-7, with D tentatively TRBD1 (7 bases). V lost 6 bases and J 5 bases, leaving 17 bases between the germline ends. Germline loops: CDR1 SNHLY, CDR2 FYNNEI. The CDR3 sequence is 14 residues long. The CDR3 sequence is CASRRDSVTNEQYF. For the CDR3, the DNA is TGTGCCAGCAGGCGGGACAGTGTCACCAACGAGCAGTACTTC. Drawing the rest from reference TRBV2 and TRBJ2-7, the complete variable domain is EPEVTQTPSHQVTQMGQEVILRCVPISNHLYFYWYRQILGQKVEFLVSFYNNEISEKSEIFDDQFSVERPDGSNFTLKIRSTKLEDSAMYFCASRRDSVTNEQYFGPGTRLTVT.

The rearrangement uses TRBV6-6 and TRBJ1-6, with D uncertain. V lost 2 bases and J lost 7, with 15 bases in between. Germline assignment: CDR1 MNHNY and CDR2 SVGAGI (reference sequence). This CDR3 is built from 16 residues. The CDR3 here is CASSYQTGIQNSPLHF. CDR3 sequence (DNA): TGTGCCAGCAGTTACCAGACGGGGATACAGAATTCACCCCTCCACTTT.